This entry lists 4 T cell receptor beta chains sequenced from one sample in a study of T cells in Graves' hyperthyroidism and ophthalmopathy. Template material for amplifying TCR beta CDR3 regions consisted of RNA transcripts. With the HTBI primer set, the TCR CDR3 went through a first round of RT-PCR. In TCRdb, the multiplex PCR reads were re-called with MiXCR into one record per CDR3 protein. The sample gives fewer than 350,000 distinct CDR3 sequences, 15% to 20% of which show up once; 15% to 17% is in the top ten. Sequencing used blood. All receptors derive from a woman between 40 and 55 years old with Graves' ophthalmopathy.

This clonotype occurred many times. This chain uses TRBV28 with TRBJ2-2; D might be TRBD1 or TRBD2, each matching 6 bases. V lost 10 bases and J lost 6, with 12 bases in between. Looked up from germline, CDR1 is MDHEN and CDR2 is SYDVKM. The CDR3 spans 12 residues. CDR3: CATYGGPGELFF. DNA for the CDR3: TGTGCCACCTACGGGGGCCCCGGGGAGCTGTTTTTT.

In this sample, this clonotype turned up a few times. This chain uses TRBV30 with TRBJ2-7; 8 nucleotides line up with TRBD1. CDR1 and CDR2 (germline): GTSNPN, SVGIG (reference sequence). This CDR3 comprises 13 residues. J lost 7 bases, V lost 4 bases, and 9 bases had no gene match. The CDR3 nucleotides read TGTGCCTGGAAGGACAGGGACGGCCGGGAGCAGTACTTC. Amino acids: CAWKDRDGREQYF.

In its sample, this clonotype was seen many times. This sequence joins TRBV6-2 or TRBV6-3 and TRBJ1-5, with 9 bases identical to TRBD1. CDR3 length: 18 residues. V shed 6 bases, J shed 3 bases, and the junction held 15 bases outside the gene matches. Per the germline V gene, CDR1 is MNHEY and CDR2 is SVGEGT. The CDR3 sequence is CASRRRGAGTGNNQPQHF. For the CDR3, the DNA is TGTGCCAGCAGGCGACGCGGAGCCGGGACAGGGAACAATCAGCCCCAGCATTTT.

There are a few counts of this clonotype. V is TRBV27 and J is TRBJ1-5; D uncertain. Germline lookup yields CDR1 MNHEY and CDR2 SMNVEV (reference sequence). The CDR3 covers 14 residues. Between the trimmed V and J ends, which lost 4 bases and 3 bases, there was a span of 10 bases. The CDR3 spells CASSSNGFNQPQHF. CDR3 nucleotides: TGTGCCAGCAGTTCGAACGGCTTCAATCAGCCCCAGCATTTT.